The clone carrying this TCR beta chain was observed many times. What it binds is unknown. Time point reported: persistent/refractory GD, antithyroid drugs over 5 years with positive TRAb. PBMC RNA was the source of the TCR library. This specimen comes from a study of regulatory T cells in long-lasting Graves disease. Study-wide context: Graves' disease counted as persistent after over 5 years of antithyroid drugs with positive TSH receptor antibodies.

Study-level results: Persistent patients had more shared public clonotypes (2,741) than new patients (around 1,000). Study of thyroid tissue was not done, with only peripheral blood studied.

Library construction for TCR beta used iRepertoire HTBI primers and Arm-PCR of CDR3 regions. TCRdb independently ran MiXCR on the multiplex PCR reads; one entry per CDR3 protein. Of about 460,000 distinct CDR3 sequences in the sample, about 22% were seen once. The CDR3 runs to 15 residues. Trimming removed 3 bases from V and 3 bases from J, with 13 bases in between. The germline V gene has CDR1 KGHDR and CDR2 SFDVKD. The sequences come from peripheral blood mononuclear cells (PBMCs), collected when the disease was refractory, from a patient treated with antithyroid drugs. The genes are TRBV24-1 and TRBJ1-1, with D unresolved. This clonotype was sampled from a female donor with Graves disease. This chain's CDR3 is CATSDRDSGDTEAFF. CDR3 nucleotides: TGTGCCACCAGTGATCGCGACTCCGGGGACACTGAAGCTTTCTTT.